These 13 T cell receptor beta chains share one sample of origin, sequenced in a study of cytomegalovirus exposure and HLA in healthy donors. Primers included in the PCR were 60 Vbeta and 13 Jbeta primers. Profiled with immunoSEQ multiplex PCR; TCRdb holds only in-frame clones, not every one. Among some 110,000 clones listed, less than 70% were seen once. Sequencing input: PBMCs. The origin of the receptors is a woman aged 25 to 39 in good health and CMV-seronegative.

Here the CDR3 DNA reads TGTGCCAGTAGTATTGAGGGCTCTCAGCCCCAGCATTTT. Its translation is CASSIEGSQPQHF. This chain links TRBV19 with TRBJ1-5, with unresolved D. The CDR3 extends over 13 amino acids. V lost 3 bases and J 6 bases, leaving 9 bases between the germline ends. Per the germline V gene, CDR1 is LNHDA and CDR2 is SQIVND (reference sequence).

This chain links TRBV7-3 with TRBJ2-2; 9 bases match TRBD2. Germline V gives CDR1 SGHTA, CDR2 FQGTGA. Trimming removed 3 bases from V and 4 bases from J; junction bases left unmatched: 3. The CDR3 loop spans 15 amino acids. The CDR3 protein is CASSFLAGATGELFF. The DNA of the CDR3 is TGTGCCAGCAGCTTCTTAGCGGGGGCCACCGGGGAGCTGTTTTTT.

The chain links TRBV5-1 to TRBJ2-2, with 14 bases aligning to TRBD2. V gave up 3 bases and J gave up 4 bases; unmatched junction bases: 2. In germline, CDR1 is SGHRS, CDR2 YFSETQ. The CDR3 covers 16 residues. The CDR3, as DNA: TGCGCCAGCAGCTCGGGACTAGCGGGAGCCACCGGGGAGCTGTTTTTT. Translation gives CASSSGLAGATGELFF.

V and J are TRBV4-1 and TRBJ1-1; possibly TRBD1 for D (5 bases). V shed 1 base and J shed 5 bases, with 20 bases lying between them. CDR1 and CDR2 from the germline V gene are MGHRA and YSYEKL. CDR3 length: 17 amino acids. CDR3 sequence: CASSQVVVKKGWTEAFF. CDR3 sequence (DNA): TGCGCCAGCAGCCAAGTGGTGGTGAAGAAGGGGTGGACTGAAGCTTTCTTT.

This clone was seen a single time. V and J are TRBV12-1 and TRBJ1-4; the tabulated D call, TRBD1, remains unverified against the DNA. TRBV12-1 is tagged as a pseudogene. The CDR3 extends over 18 amino acids. CDR3 bases: TGTGCCAGCAGCGCACGGGGACAGCGAGTAGGACCTAATGAAAAACTGTTTTTT. This translates into CASSARGQRVGPNEKLFF.

The V gene is TRBV2, the J gene TRBJ2-2; 10 positions agree with TRBD2. Germline assignment: CDR1 SNHLY and CDR2 FYNNEI. V gave up 3 bases and J gave up 2 bases; unmatched junction bases: 15. The CDR3 length is 20 residues. CDR3 in amino acids: CASSDFWGRGLAINTGELFF. CDR3 coding DNA: TGTGCCAGCAGTGATTTCTGGGGACGGGGACTAGCGATTAACACCGGGGAGCTGTTTTTT.

The chain combines TRBV7-9 with TRBJ1-4; D is perhaps TRBD1 (6 bases). The CDR3 is 15 residues long. Germline V CDR1 and CDR2: SEHNR, FQNEAQ (reference sequence). The V gene lost 4 bases and the J gene lost 0 bases, with 9 bases spanning the gap. The DNA of the CDR3 is TGTGCCAGCAGCTCCGGGACAACAACTAATGAAAAACTGTTTTTT. Amino acid sequence: CASSSGTTTNEKLFF.

This clone was recorded only once. This rearrangement joins TRBV9 to TRBJ2-5; D might be TRBD2 (5 bases). V was trimmed by 3 bases and J by 2 bases, leaving 5 bases between them. The CDR3 sequence is 12 residues long. CDR1 is SGDLS, CDR2 YYNGEE, per germline. CDR3: CASSGLQETQYF. CDR3 bases: TGTGCCAGCAGCGGACTACAAGAGACCCAGTACTTC.

The gene calls are TRBV5-6 and TRBJ1-1; TRBD1 might be the D (6 bases). Germline V lookup: CDR1 SGHDT, CDR2 YYEEEE. Trimming took 3 bases from V and 0 from J, leaving 12 bases between them. The CDR3 totals 15 residues. CDR3 in DNA: TGTGCCAGCAGCTCAGGACAGCTTTTGAACACTGAAGCTTTCTTT. Amino acid sequence: CASSSGQLLNTEAFF.

The sample holds one count of this clone. This CDR3 is CASRPATGGGNQPQHF. In DNA form, the CDR3 reads TGTGCCAGCAGGCCCGCCACAGGGGGGGGCAATCAGCCCCAGCATTTT. The chain carries TRBV2 and TRBJ1-5; TRBD1 matches 8 bases. V shed 6 bases and J 2 bases; nucleotides not matched to a gene: 9. The V gene's germline CDR1 is SNHLY and CDR2 FYNNEI. CDR3 length: 16 residues. Supplemented by reference TRBV2 and TRBJ1-5, the full variable domain reads EPEVTQTPSHQVTQMGQEVILRCVPISNHLYFYWYRQILGQKVEFLVSFYNNEISEKSEIFDDQFSVERPDGSNFTLKIRSTKLEDSAMYFCASRPATGGGNQPQHFGDGTRLSIL.

The chain combines TRBV10-1 with TRBJ2-1; 7 positions agree with TRBD1. V lost 9 bases and J lost 2; bases outside the gene matches: 7. CDR3 length: 14 amino acids. Germline V lookup: CDR1 WNHNN, CDR2 SYGVQD (reference sequence). DNA for the CDR3: TGCGCCAGTTTTCACAGGGGTGCCTACAATGAGCAGTTCTTC. It encodes CASFHRGAYNEQFF.

The chain combines TRBV28 with TRBJ2-1, with 7 bases identical to TRBD2. CDR1 is MDHEN, CDR2 SYDVKM, per germline. Trimming cost V 2 bases and J 1 base; bases outside gene matches: 2. The CDR3 totals 15 residues. The CDR3 sequence is CASSLGGLSYNEQFF. The DNA for the CDR3 is TGTGCCAGCAGTTTAGGGGGACTATCCTACAATGAGCAGTTCTTC.

This clone was seen more than once but under ten times. This chain joins TRBV9 and TRBJ2-2; D gene unclear. The CDR3 is 16 residues long. Germline CDR1 SGDLS, CDR2 YYNGEE. Trimming pared 0 bases from V and 4 bases from J, leaving 13 bases between. CDR3 region: CASSVDPSPRTGELFF. In nucleotides, the CDR3 is TGTGCCAGCAGCGTAGATCCTAGTCCACGCACCGGGGAGCTGTTTTTT. Variable domain in full (rest from reference TRBV9 and TRBJ2-2): DSGVTQTPKHLITATGQRVTLRCSPRSGDLSVYWYQQSLDQGLQFLIQYYNGEERAKGNILERFSAQQFPDLHSELNLSSLELGDSALYFCASSVDPSPRTGELFFGEGSRLTVL.